This T cell receptor beta chain is from a study of T cell repertoires in cytomegalovirus infection. In the study overall: It was the public TCR beta signatures that indicated both CMV infection and matching HLA type.

The CDR3 length is 14 residues. Trimming shortened V by 5 bases and J by 2 bases, and 10 bases separated the two germline ends. Comment on this clonotype: As yet, its antigen is unknown.

TCRdb passed the reads through MiXCR, listing each CDR3 protein once. The sample has about 530,000 distinct CDR3 sequences, 26% seen once. Study-level results: There were HLA-C-restricted CMV-specific TCR beta clonotypes dominating the ex vivo response.

The clonotype was recovered from a human donor in good health (CMV status not recorded). Some clones in this sample may be carry-over from other donors' samples. The sequencing input was PBMCs. The gene calls are TRBV12-3 or TRBV12-4 and TRBJ1-3, with unresolved D. The CDR3 here is CASSPQVAGNTIYF. DNA for the CDR3: TGTGCCAGCAGTCCCCAGGTTGCTGGAAACACCATATATTTT.